This entry lists 28 T cell receptor beta chains sequenced from one sample in a study of blood T cell repertoires in COVID-19. The data were produced by immunoSEQ multiplex PCR, yet TCRdb's version contains in-frame clones alone and is incomplete. The data contain roughly 150,000 clones, 75% to 90% of them seen just once; the ten biggest clones take up around 16%. Sequenced: peripheral blood. These TCRs come from a woman in her thirties or forties with acute or convalescent COVID-19.

The genes are TRBV6-5 and TRBJ1-6; D might be TRBD1 (5 bases). V gave up 7 bases and J gave up 9 bases, with 16 bases separating them. From germline, CDR1 is MNHEY and CDR2 SVGAGI. The CDR3 runs 14 residues. CDR3: CASTSAGRSSPLHF. The CDR3 nucleotides are TGTGCCAGCACCTCGGCGGGGCGGTCTTCACCCCTCCACTTT.

The chain employs TRBV25-1 and TRBJ2-7, with 8 bases identical to TRBD1. The CDR3 has 14 amino acids. The trim removed 6 bases at V and 0 bases at J, leaving 4 bases unmatched. Germline V CDR1 and CDR2: MGHDK, SYGVNS. The CDR3 sequence is CASSGTGHSYEQYF. CDR3 sequence (DNA): TGTGCCAGCAGCGGGACAGGACACTCCTACGAGCAGTACTTC.

The chain combines TRBV13 with TRBJ2-7; D perhaps matches TRBD2 (6 bases). V lost 5 bases and J 7 bases, leaving 18 bases between the germline ends. The CDR3 has 14 amino acids. Germline V CDR1 and CDR2: PRHDT, FYEKMQ (reference sequence). The CDR3 protein is CASSAGRVLGEQYF. The CDR3 nucleotides are TGTGCCAGCAGCGCGGGACGGGTCCTAGGGGAGCAGTACTTC. Drawing the rest from reference TRBV13 and TRBJ2-7, the complete variable domain is AAGVIQSPRHLIKEKRETATLKCYPIPRHDTVYWYQQGPGQDPQFLISFYEKMQSDKGSIPDRFSAQQFSDYHSELNMSSLELGDSALYFCASSAGRVLGEQYFGPGTRLTVT.

CDR3 DNA sequence: TGTGCCAGCAGTGAAGCGACAGGGGGGCCTCAGCCCCAGCATTTT. Translation gives CASSEATGGPQPQHF. The chain has TRBV2 and TRBJ1-5; 9 nucleotides match TRBD1. Germline V gene lookup returns CDR1 SNHLY and CDR2 FYNNEI. The CDR3 is 15 residues long. Unmatched junction bases numbered 3, after V lost 0 bases and J lost 6 bases.

The genes are TRBV7-9 and TRBJ1-3, with 11 positions matching TRBD1. Germline CDR1 and CDR2: SEHNR and FQNEAQ (reference sequence). V gave up 5 bases and J gave up 0 bases; unmatched junction bases: 6. The CDR3 sequence is 17 residues long. CDR3 protein: CASSTRTGGSSGNTIYF. The CDR3, as DNA: TGTGCCAGCAGCACCCGGACAGGGGGCAGCTCTGGAAACACCATATATTTT. The variable domain in full, with the rest retrieved from reference TRBV7-9 and TRBJ1-3, is DTGVSQNPRHKITKRGQNVTFRCDPISEHNRLYWYRQTLGQGPEFLTYFQNEAQLEKSRLLSDRFSAERPKGSFSTLEIQRTEQGDSAMYLCASSTRTGGSSGNTIYFGEGSWLTVV.

This clone was seen once. The chain combines TRBV5-5 with TRBJ2-1; 7 bases map to TRBD2. Unmatched junction bases numbered 9, after V lost 6 bases and J lost 0 bases. This CDR3 is 16 amino acids long. The germline gives CDR1 SGHKS, CDR2 YYEKEE (reference sequence). CDR3 sequence: CASISGEDCSYNEQFF. The CDR3 bases are TGTGCCAGCATCAGCGGGGAGGACTGCTCCTACAATGAGCAGTTCTTC.

This chain joins TRBV11-2 and TRBJ1-4, with a weak D call TRBD1 (6 bases). V dropped 5 bases and J dropped 0 bases, with 13 bases sitting between them. In germline, CDR1 is SGHAT, CDR2 FQNNGV. The CDR3 covers 16 residues. The CDR3 DNA is TGTGCCAGCAGCCGAGGACAGACCGCAACTAATGAAAAACTGTTTTTT. As protein: CASSRGQTATNEKLFF.

The chain joins TRBV9 to TRBJ2-1, with TRBD2 matching 9 bases. With V trimmed by 4 bases and J by 5 bases, 7 bases remained unmatched. Germline CDR1 reads SGDLS; CDR2 reads YYNGEE. The CDR3 has 15 amino acids. Written as DNA, the CDR3 is TGTGCCAGCAGCACCAGACTAGCGGAGAACAATGAGCAGTTCTTC. This translates into CASSTRLAENNEQFF.

V and J are TRBV30 and TRBJ2-1; TRBD1 agrees at 8 bases. V shed 5 bases, J shed 4 bases, and the junction held 1 base outside the gene matches. CDR1 is GTSNPN and CDR2 is SVGIG in the germline V gene (reference sequence). CDR3 length: 12 amino acids. The CDR3: CAWDRGYNEQFF. Here the CDR3 DNA reads TGTGCCTGGGACAGGGGATACAATGAGCAGTTCTTC.

J is TRBJ2-7 and V is TRBV2; possible D gene TRBD1, 5 bases. With 3 bases removed from V and 2 bases from J, the gap between germline ends came to 14 bases. Germline assignment: CDR1 SNHLY and CDR2 FYNNEI. This CDR3 has 15 residues. The DNA of the CDR3 is TGTGCCAGCAGTGACCCGACAGCCACCGCCTACGAGCAGTACTTC. Protein sequence: CASSDPTATAYEQYF.

A single count supports this clone. For the CDR3, the DNA is TGTGCCTGGAGTGTGAGGACTAGCGGGAGAGAAATCTACGAGCAGTACTTC. Its translation: CAWSVRTSGREIYEQYF. The chain employs TRBV30 and TRBJ2-7; 13 nucleotides line up with TRBD2. The germline CDR1 and CDR2 sequences are GTSNPN and SVGIG (reference sequence). The CDR3 totals 17 residues. The ends lost 0 bases at V and 3 bases at J; junction bases unmatched: 8.

V gene TRBV27 combines with J gene TRBJ1-5; 10 bases align to TRBD1. Germline V lookup: CDR1 MNHEY, CDR2 SMNVEV (reference sequence). The CDR3 extends over 15 amino acids. Losses at the gene ends were 5 bases for V and 3 bases for J; bases not matched to a gene: 4. CDR3 in amino acids: CASSRTGGFNQPQHF. The CDR3 DNA reads as TGTGCCAGCAGTCGGACAGGGGGTTTCAATCAGCCCCAGCATTTT.

The rearrangement links TRBV29-1 to TRBJ1-1; D gene unclear. The CDR3 is 11 residues long. The germline gives CDR1 SQVTM, CDR2 ANQGSEA. V was pared by 8 bases and J by 1 base, with 8 bases between. CDR3 nucleotide sequence: TGCAGCCACACCAGGAACACTGAAGCTTTCTTT. Its protein product is CSHTRNTEAFF.

The rearrangement joins TRBV5-4 to TRBJ2-2, with 13 bases lining up with TRBD2. With V trimmed by 4 bases and J by 4 bases, 10 bases remained unmatched. The CDR3 totals 18 residues. Germline-derived CDR1 and CDR2 are SGHNT and YYREEE (reference sequence). The CDR3 here is CASSPSLAGGLGTGELFF. The CDR3 DNA reads as TGTGCCAGCAGCCCTTCACTAGCGGGGGGGCTCGGCACCGGGGAGCTGTTTTTT.

The rearrangement uses TRBV19 and TRBJ2-7; 10 bases fit TRBD2. Germline V gene sequence: CDR1 LNHDA, CDR2 SQIVND (reference sequence). The trim removed 6 bases at V and 2 bases at J, leaving 4 bases unmatched. This CDR3 is 14 amino acids long. The CDR3 nucleotides read TGTGCCAGTAGGGATCTAGCGGGAGCCTACGAGCAGTACTTC. Translating it yields CASRDLAGAYEQYF.

The CDR3 DNA follows: TGTGCCAGCAGCGTAGGTTGGGAGGCCGAATACGAGCAGTACTTC. As protein: CASSVGWEAEYEQYF. V usage is TRBV9 and J usage is TRBJ2-7; weak D call: TRBD2 (6 bases). V was trimmed by 0 bases and J by 4 bases, leaving 14 bases between them. Germline-derived CDR1 and CDR2 are SGDLS and YYNGEE. The CDR3 totals 15 residues.

The rearrangement links TRBV7-8 to TRBJ2-7; TRBD2 is a possible D gene (5 bases). There are 14 residues in the CDR3. With 1 base removed from V and 0 bases from J, the gap between germline ends came to 7 bases. Germline V gives CDR1 SGHVS, CDR2 FQNEAQ. The CDR3 loop is CASSLVGNSYEQYF. The CDR3 DNA follows: TGTGCCAGCAGCTTAGTCGGGAACTCCTACGAGCAGTACTTC.

The V gene is TRBV16, the J gene TRBJ2-5; 8 bases align to TRBD1. The germline CDR1 and CDR2 sequences are KGHSY and FQNENV. This CDR3 is 15 amino acids long. The V segment lost 0 bases and the J segment 3 bases; nucleotides outside the gene matches: 3. The DNA of the CDR3 is TGTGCCAGCAGCCAATCGGCAGGGGGCAAAGAGACCCAGTACTTC. Amino acids: CASSQSAGGKETQYF.

The chain carries TRBV29-1 and TRBJ1-2; no clear D. Per the germline V gene, CDR1 is SQVTM and CDR2 is ANQGSEA. Deletions cut 5 bases from V and 4 bases from J, with 11 bases between. The CDR3 totals 12 residues. CDR3 in DNA: TGCAGCGTTTTCAGGCGAAGCTATGGCTACACCTTC. This encodes CSVFRRSYGYTF.

This clone appeared a single time. The chain links TRBV13 to TRBJ2-3, with 10 nucleotides matching TRBD2. This CDR3 region has 16 residues. With 2 bases clipped from V and 2 bases from J, the junction kept 4 bases outside the gene matches. Germline CDR1 is PRHDT and CDR2 is FYEKMQ (reference sequence). DNA of the CDR3: TGTGCCAGCAGCTTACTTAGCGGGGGGTTCACAGATACGCAGTATTTT. It translates to CASSLLSGGFTDTQYF.

The V call is TRBV20-1, the J call TRBJ2-3, with a tentative D call TRBD2 (6 bases). Germline V gives CDR1 DFQATT, CDR2 SNEGSKA (reference sequence). V shed 3 bases and J shed 0 bases, with 10 bases lying between them. The CDR3 is 14 residues long. The CDR3 here is CSASWRESTDTQYF. As DNA, the CDR3 is TGCAGTGCTAGTTGGCGGGAAAGCACAGATACGCAGTATTTT.

The chain is built from TRBV18 and TRBJ1-1, with D possibly being TRBD1 (5 bases). Germline V CDR1 and CDR2: KGHSH, LQKENI. The CDR3 is 15 amino acids. The V end lost 1 base, the J end lost 1 base, and 10 bases lay between the germline ends. CDR3 coding DNA: TGTGCCAGCTCACCACGCGCAGGGTCGAACACTGAAGCTTTCTTT. Amino acids: CASSPRAGSNTEAFF.

The chain carries TRBV18 and TRBJ2-5; D is possibly TRBD2 (6 bases). This CDR3 is 15 amino acids long. V lost 0 bases and J lost 0, with 8 bases in between. The germline gives CDR1 KGHSH, CDR2 LQKENI. Here the CDR3 reads CASSPPRGHQETQYF. For the CDR3, the DNA is TGTGCCAGCTCACCACCGCGGGGTCACCAAGAGACCCAGTACTTC.

This clone was picked up one time. This rearrangement joins TRBV3-1 (or the pseudogene TRBV3-2) to TRBJ2-3; no clear D gene. V was pared by 2 bases and J by 2 bases, with 8 bases between. Germline CDR1 is LGHDT and CDR2 is YNNKEL (reference sequence). The CDR3 covers 14 residues. The DNA for the CDR3 is TGTGCCAGCAGCCAATCCGGAGCCACAGATACGCAGTATTTT. Its translation: CASSQSGATDTQYF.

This rearrangement joins TRBV29-1 to TRBJ2-1, with TRBD2 identical over 10 bases. With V trimmed by 7 bases and J by 0 bases, 15 bases remained unmatched. CDR1 is SQVTM and CDR2 is ANQGSEA in the germline V gene. The CDR3 consists of 18 residues. CDR3 loop: CSAEGLAGVGSSYNEQFF. CDR3 DNA sequence: TGCAGCGCCGAGGGGCTAGCGGGAGTTGGGAGCTCCTACAATGAGCAGTTCTTC.

This clone occurred once. The chain employs TRBV11-2 and TRBJ1-2; TRBD1 matches 7 bases. Per germline, CDR1 SGHAT and CDR2 FQNNGV. The CDR3 sequence is 15 residues long. Trimming at V came to 3 bases and at J to 4 bases, leaving 8 bases not matched to a gene. Here the CDR3 DNA reads TGTGCCAGCAGCTTGGGTTTACAGGGGTTCTATGGCTACACCTTC. This gives the protein CASSLGLQGFYGYTF.

The chain carries TRBV7-9 and TRBJ2-7; 14 bases align to TRBD2. This CDR3 contains 17 residues. V lost 2 bases to trimming and J lost 2 bases; unmatched junction nucleotides: 5. Germline CDR1 SEHNR, CDR2 FQNEAQ (reference sequence). The DNA of the CDR3 is TGTGCCAGCAGCTTATGGACTAGCGGGGGGTATACCTACGAGCAGTACTTC. Its translation is CASSLWTSGGYTYEQYF.

The chain is built from TRBV5-5 and TRBJ1-2; D not resolved. CDR1 and CDR2 (germline): SGHKS, YYEKEE (reference sequence). This CDR3 is 14 amino acids long. Trimming shortened V by 0 bases and J by 0 bases, and 6 bases separated the two germline ends. The CDR3 spells CASSLGTPNYGYTF. The CDR3 region has the DNA TGTGCCAGCAGCTTGGGAACACCTAACTATGGCTACACCTTC. Together with reference TRBV5-5 and TRBJ1-2, the CDR3 gives the full variable domain: DAGVTQSPTHLIKTRGQQVTLRCSPISGHKSVSWYQQVLGQGPQFIFQYYEKEERGRGNFPDRFSARQFPNYSSELNVNALLLGDSALYLCASSLGTPNYGYTFGSGTRLTVV.